A selection of T cell receptor beta chains follows, all from one sample in a study of CD8+CD57+ T cells in acquired aplastic anemia. Each CDR3 protein is one row after TCRdb ran MiXCR on the reads. Found here are fewer than 300,000 distinct CDR3 sequences, approximately 80% of them singletons; the top ten hold less than 50%. The sample taken for sequencing was sorted CD4+, CD8+, or CD8+CD57+ T cells (not recorded which) from PBMCs. The receptor source for this set is a human donor with aplastic anemia. Each CDR3 is given with its conserved first and last residue. The order of the fields is CDR3 protein, CDR3 DNA, V gene, D gene, J gene. The D gene is left open where the match is weak.

CASSFSAGPSYNGQFF	TGTGCCAGCAGCTTCTCAGCGGGGCCCTCCTACAATGGGCAGTTCTTC	TRBV7-9	TRBD2	TRBJ2-1
CASSLAGQGRSPLHF	TGCGCCAGCAGCTTGGCTGGACAGGGGAGGTCACCCCTCCACTTT	TRBV5-1	TRBD1	TRBJ1-6
CASSFRTGGGIYYEQYF	TGTGCCAGCAGCTTCCGGACAGGGGGCGGAATCTACTACGAGCAGTACTTC	TRBV11-1	TRBD1	TRBJ2-7
CASSMGTGPDTQYF	TGTGCCAGCAGCATGGGTACAGGTCCCGATACGCAGTATTTT	TRBV5-4	NA	TRBJ2-3
CASSISGGDYGYTF	TGTGCCAGCAGCATTTCTGGGGGTGACTATGGCTACACCTTC	TRBV5-5	NA	TRBJ1-2
CASSTTGTSGGYNEQFF	TGTGCCAGCAGCACCACCGGGACTAGCGGGGGATACAATGAGCAGTTCTTC	TRBV7-2	TRBD2	TRBJ2-1
CASSSRATNGKLFF	TGTGCCAGCAGCTCACGCGCCACTAATGGAAAACTGTTTTTT	TRBV5-8	NA	TRBJ1-4
CASSAGTEAFF	TGTGCCAGCTCAGCAGGCACTGAAGCTTTCTTT	TRBV7-9	NA	TRBJ1-1
CASSLETTSEKHFF	TGTGCCAGCAGCTTAGAAACAACCAGTGAAAAACATTTTTTT	TRBV7-9	NA	TRBJ1-4
CASSLARTGNLNEQFF	TGTGCTAGCAGCTTAGCGAGGACAGGGAATCTCAATGAGCAGTTCTTC	TRBV7-9	TRBD1	TRBJ2-1
CSARDRLRLDNEKLFF	TGCAGTGCTAGAGATCGATTAAGACTGGATAATGAAAAACTGTTTTTT	TRBV20-1	NA	TRBJ1-4
CASSPPPEWASGGGADTQYF	TGTGCCAGCAGCCCCCCCCCGGAATGGGCTAGCGGGGGTGGGGCAGATACGCAGTATTTT	TRBV7-3	TRBD2	TRBJ2-3